Each of the 29 T cell receptor beta chains below was sequenced from the same sample in a study of human T cells and chemical hapten exposure. TCRdb reanalysed the RACE reads using MiXCR and keeps one entry per CDR3 protein. The data hold fewer than 300,000 distinct CDR3 sequences, with about 7.7% observed a single time. Time point specified: pre-sensitization, week 0. The treatment was: therapeutic diphenylcyclopropenone sensitization with weekly scalp DPC. Here the sequenced sample was whole blood, taken in connection with sensitization to the hapten diphenylcyclopropenone (DPC). The receptors here all came from a man between 18 and 29 years old with alopecia areata. Some clones in this sample may be carry-over from other donors' samples.

At least ten counts were recorded for this clonotype. The J gene is TRBJ1-5, the V gene TRBV15, with 10 positions matching TRBD1. This CDR3 has 18 amino acids. V gave up 3 bases and J gave up 1 base; unmatched junction bases: 9. Germline loops: CDR1 LNHNV, CDR2 YYDKDF (reference sequence). Here the CDR3 DNA reads TGTGCCACCAGCAGCTCCCCCGGGACAGGGGTCAGCAATCAGCCCCAGCATTTT. This encodes CATSSSPGTGVSNQPQHF.

This chain connects TRBV3-1 to TRBJ1-2, with 8 bases identical to TRBD1. Germline CDR1 reads LGHDT; CDR2 reads YNNKEL (reference sequence). The CDR3 runs 15 residues. V lost 1 base and J lost 5; bases outside the gene matches: 6. This CDR3 reads CASSQGQGRSYGYTF. CDR3 in DNA: TGTGCCAGCAGCCAAGGACAGGGGCGTTCTTATGGCTACACCTTC.

The chain couples TRBV11-2 to TRBJ2-7; no clear D gene. The germline CDR1 and CDR2 sequences are SGHAT and FQNNGV. The V end lost 5 bases, the J end lost 1 base, and 15 bases lay between the germline ends. The CDR3 covers 15 residues. The CDR3 coding sequence is TGTGCCAGCAGCCTCACCCTTTCCCCTTCCTACGAGCAGTACGTC. This encodes CASSLTLSPSYEQYV.

The sample holds a few counts of this clonotype. V usage is TRBV28 and J usage is TRBJ2-4; D gene ambiguous. The CDR3 runs 14 residues. Germline lookup yields CDR1 MDHEN and CDR2 SYDVKM. Trimming removed 2 bases from V and 10 bases from J, with 15 bases in between. The CDR3 region is CASSLGKTLRIQYF. The CDR3 region has the DNA TGTGCCAGCAGTTTAGGAAAAACCTTACGGATTCAGTACTTC.

CDR3: CASNWDSDTDTQYF. The CDR3 DNA reads TGTGCCAGCAACTGGGACAGCGACACAGATACGCAGTATTTT. The chain uses TRBV6-1 and TRBJ2-3; TRBD1 aligns across 7 bases. CDR3 length: 14 residues. With V trimmed by 7 bases and J by 2 bases, 6 bases remained unmatched. Looked up from germline, CDR1 is MNHNS and CDR2 is SASEGT.

V usage is TRBV11-2 and J usage is TRBJ1-2, with 7 bases matching TRBD1. Germline V gives CDR1 SGHAT, CDR2 FQNNGV. The CDR3 runs to 15 residues. V trimming: 5 bases; J trimming: 6 bases; junction bases outside the gene matches: 12. The chain's CDR3 is CASSPGQTLEHGYTF. As DNA, the CDR3 is TGTGCCAGCAGCCCGGGACAGACATTAGAACATGGCTACACCTTC. Together with reference TRBV11-2 and TRBJ1-2, the CDR3 gives the full variable domain: EAGVAQSPRYKIIEKRQSVAFWCNPISGHATLYWYQQILGQGPKLLIQFQNNGVVDDSQLPKDRFSAERLKGVDSTLKIQPAKLEDSAVYLCASSPGQTLEHGYTFGSGTRLTVV.

This clonotype came up a few times. The rearrangement links TRBV19 to TRBJ2-7; the match to TRBD1 covers 9 bases. CDR1 is LNHDA and CDR2 is SQIVND in the germline V gene (reference sequence). The CDR3 spans 17 residues. V gave up 5 bases and J gave up 0 bases; unmatched junction bases: 11. DNA for the CDR3: TGTGCCAGTAGTTCCCCTCCCGGGACAGGGAGCTCCTACGAGCAGTACTTC. Translated: CASSSPPGTGSSYEQYF.

The V gene is TRBV4-2, the J gene TRBJ1-1; 7 positions agree with TRBD1. There are 15 residues in the CDR3. V shed 0 bases and J 0 bases; nucleotides not matched to a gene: 1. Looked up from germline, CDR1 is LGHNA and CDR2 is YNFKEQ. The CDR3 DNA follows: TGTGCCAGCAGCCAAGAGGGACAGATGAACACTGAAGCTTTCTTT. It specifies CASSQEGQMNTEAFF.

This clonotype was found a few times. V gene TRBV10-3 combines with J gene TRBJ2-1, with D unclear. The CDR3 covers 12 residues. Trimming took off 5 bases at V and 8 bases at J, with 10 bases between the two ends. Germline CDR1 is ENHRY and CDR2 is SYGVKD. The CDR3 DNA reads as TGTGCCATCAGTCTTGGTTCCCATGAGCAGTTCTTC. It codes for CAISLGSHEQFF.

This chain links TRBV7-9 with TRBJ2-7; D remains ambiguous. Germline V gene sequence: CDR1 SEHNR, CDR2 FQNEAQ (reference sequence). The CDR3 is 18 amino acids. V lost 4 bases and J lost 2, with 24 bases in between. The CDR3 protein is CASSSTSRHEHSPYEQYF. The CDR3 DNA sequence: TGTGCCAGCAGCTCCACCTCCCGGCACGAACATTCCCCCTACGAGCAGTACTTC.

The chain employs TRBV27 and TRBJ2-7; D unclear. V gave up 8 bases and J gave up 2 bases, with 13 bases separating them. From germline, CDR1 is MNHEY and CDR2 SMNVEV (reference sequence). The CDR3 consists of 13 residues. The CDR3 region is CASGRDNTYEQYF. CDR3 coding DNA: TGTGCCAGCGGCCGTGACAATACCTACGAGCAGTACTTC.

This clonotype occurred many times. V usage is TRBV7-9 and J usage is TRBJ1-1, with D perhaps matching TRBD1 (5 bases). The CDR3 has 14 residues. In germline, CDR1 is SEHNR, CDR2 FQNEAQ (reference sequence). V lost 3 bases, J lost 5 bases, and 13 bases lay in between. The CDR3 nucleotides are TGTGCCAGCAGCTTTCACAGGAAGGGGACTGAAGCTTTCTTT. Protein: CASSFHRKGTEAFF.

This clonotype was recorded a few times. The chain uses TRBV3-1 and TRBJ1-3, with no clear D. CDR3 length: 16 amino acids. The V gene's germline CDR1 is LGHDT and CDR2 YNNKEL (reference sequence). Between the trimmed V and J ends, which lost 4 bases and 6 bases, there was a span of 19 bases. The CDR3 bases are TGTGCCAGCAGCCTTCCCCCCCCGCAGGTTGCAAACACCATATATTTT. It encodes CASSLPPPQVANTIYF.

The chain employs TRBV29-1 and TRBJ1-1; no definite D call. There are 14 residues in the CDR3. Per germline, CDR1 SQVTM and CDR2 ANQGSEA. V lost 1 base and J 3 bases, leaving 12 bases between the germline ends. The CDR3 DNA reads as TGCAGCGTTGAAGGTAGAGGAAAGTACACTGAAGCTTTCTTT. This sequence encodes CSVEGRGKYTEAFF.

This clonotype was recorded at least ten times. The chain uses TRBV4-1 and TRBJ1-1, with D possibly being TRBD1 (5 bases). The CDR3 is 16 residues long. In germline, CDR1 is MGHRA, CDR2 YSYEKL. Between the trimmed V and J ends, which lost 2 bases and 0 bases, there was a span of 13 bases. The chain's CDR3 is CASSQPPRAMNTEAFF. CDR3 nucleotide sequence: TGCGCCAGCAGCCAACCCCCCAGGGCTATGAACACTGAAGCTTTCTTT.

This rearrangement joins TRBV5-1 to TRBJ1-2, with a weak D call TRBD1 (5 bases). CDR1 is SGHRS, CDR2 YFSETQ, per germline. This CDR3 has 13 residues. Between the trimmed V and J ends, which lost 4 bases and 4 bases, there was a span of 11 bases. The CDR3: CASSLGDAYGYTF. DNA of the CDR3: TGCGCCAGCAGCCTGGGGGACGCCTATGGCTACACCTTC. The complete variable domain, with remaining parts taken from reference TRBV5-1 and TRBJ1-2, reads KAGVTQTPRYLIKTRGQQVTLSCSPISGHRSVSWYQQTPGQGLQFLFEYFSETQRNKGNFPGRFSGRQFSNSRSEMNVSTLELGDSALYLCASSLGDAYGYTFGSGTRLTVV.

The V call is TRBV10-3, the J call TRBJ2-2; possible D gene TRBD2, 5 bases. CDR3 length: 15 residues. The V end lost 2 bases, the J end lost 2 bases, and 9 bases lay between the germline ends. Germline CDR1 reads ENHRY; CDR2 reads SYGVKD. CDR3 DNA: TGTGCCATCAGTGAGCGGGATTCCAACACCGGGGAGCTGTTTTTT. This codes for CAISERDSNTGELFF.

This chain uses TRBV5-1 with TRBJ2-3, with D perhaps given as TRBD1 or TRBD2 (5 bases each). The CDR3 spans 14 residues. Germline lookup yields CDR1 SGHRS and CDR2 YFSETQ. The ends were cut back, 1 base at V and 11 bases at J, with 17 bases in the middle. The CDR3 region has the DNA TGCGCCAGCAGCTTGAATGGGATCACGAGGGGGCAGTATTTT. It specifies CASSLNGITRGQYF. Combining the CDR3 with reference TRBV5-1 and TRBJ2-3 gives the whole variable domain KAGVTQTPRYLIKTRGQQVTLSCSPISGHRSVSWYQQTPGQGLQFLFEYFSETQRNKGNFPGRFSGRQFSNSRSEMNVSTLELGDSALYLCASSLNGITRGQYFGPGTRLTVL.

This clonotype was detected a few times. Sequence at one end of the junction differs from germline and may be a read error. The CDR3 nucleotides read TGTGCCAGCAGTTTCTATTATTACAGGGGCCGTGGGTTT. Translated: CASSFYYYRGRGF. This rearrangement joins TRBV12-3 or TRBV12-4 to TRBJ2-3, with 7 nucleotides matching TRBD1. The CDR3 spans 13 residues.

V usage is TRBV2 and J usage is TRBJ2-2; D call uncertain. This CDR3 comprises 12 residues. Trimming took off 7 bases at V and 1 base at J, with 4 bases between the two ends. Germline V gene lookup returns CDR1 SNHLY and CDR2 FYNNEI. CDR3 protein: CASNRNTGELFF. CDR3 nucleotides: TGTGCCAGCAATAGGAACACCGGGGAGCTGTTTTTT.

The genes are TRBV7-9 and TRBJ2-7; TRBD2 matches 9 bases. There are 16 residues in the CDR3. CDR1 SEHNR and CDR2 FQNEAQ come from the germline V gene (reference sequence). The V gene end was trimmed by 5 bases and the J gene end by 1 base; junction bases not matched to a gene: 9. The CDR3 sequence is CASSPWTSAESYEQYF. CDR3 nucleotide sequence: TGTGCCAGCAGCCCATGGACTAGCGCTGAATCCTACGAGCAGTACTTC.

Ten or more counts support this clonotype. The V gene is TRBV27, the J gene TRBJ2-5; D not certain. Trimming removed 3 bases at V and 3 bases at J, with 17 bases between. CDR3 length: 16 amino acids. The V gene's germline CDR1 is MNHEY and CDR2 SMNVEV (reference sequence). CDR3 amino acids: CASSFPLINSKETQYF. CDR3 nucleotides: TGTGCCAGCAGTTTCCCACTAATAAACTCGAAAGAGACCCAGTACTTC.

This clonotype was detected a few times. This chain connects TRBV14 to TRBJ2-4; D call uncertain. Germline V gene sequence: CDR1 SGHDN, CDR2 FVKESK. Trimming left V 3 bases short and J 5 bases short, with 8 bases between. The CDR3 sequence is 13 residues long. As DNA, the CDR3 is TGTGCCAGCAGCCATGCCGGACAAAACATTCAGTACTTC. This encodes CASSHAGQNIQYF. Full variable domain (outside the CDR3, taken from reference TRBV14 and TRBJ2-4): EAGVTQFPSHSVIEKGQTVTLRCDPISGHDNLYWYRRVMGKEIKFLLHFVKESKQDESGMPNNRFLAERTGGTYSTLKVQPAELEDSGVYFCASSHAGQNIQYFGAGTRLSVL.

In this sample, this clonotype turned up a few times. The chain has TRBV12-3 or TRBV12-4 and TRBJ1-1; D is uncertain. This CDR3 region has 15 residues. The V and J ends lost 4 bases and 1 base respectively, with 13 bases between them. In DNA, the CDR3 is TGTGCCAGCAGTTCCCGGACCGCCCCGAACACTGAAGCTTTCTTT. Translating gives CASSSRTAPNTEAFF.

This clonotype came up a few times. The rearrangement links TRBV7-6 to TRBJ2-2; D is perhaps TRBD2 (6 bases). Trimming took off 5 bases at V and 0 bases at J, with 16 bases between the two ends. The CDR3 consists of 17 residues. Germline CDR1 reads SGHVS; CDR2 reads FNYEAQ. CDR3 DNA sequence: TGTGCCAGCAGCCAATTTAGCGGAACTACGAACACCGGGGAGCTGTTTTTT. Its protein is CASSQFSGTTNTGELFF.

In its sample, this clonotype was seen a few times. The chain links TRBV4-1 to TRBJ1-1, with a tentative D call TRBD1 (5 bases). V shed 1 base and J shed 1 base, with 10 bases lying between them. From germline, CDR1 is MGHRA and CDR2 YSYEKL. The CDR3 extends over 15 amino acids. The CDR3 nucleotides are TGCGCCAGCAGCCAAGGGGGGAGGGCGAACACTGAAGCTTTCTTT. Translated, it gives CASSQGGRANTEAFF.

The CDR3 DNA sequence: TGCAGTGCTACCCCCCCTAGCGGGGCACCTCCTAGCTCCTACAATGAGCAGTTCTTC. Protein sequence: CSATPPSGAPPSSYNEQFF. The rearrangement uses TRBV20-1 and TRBJ2-1, with TRBD2 matching 9 bases. J gave up 0 bases and V 4 bases, and 16 bases lay outside the gene matches. Germline CDR1 DFQATT, CDR2 SNEGSKA (reference sequence). The length of the CDR3 is 19 residues.

This chain joins TRBV13 and TRBJ2-1, with 7 bases that match TRBD2. The CDR3 is made up of 14 amino acids. Germline CDR1 PRHDT, CDR2 FYEKMQ (reference sequence). The V segment lost 3 bases and the J segment 2 bases; nucleotides outside the gene matches: 1. CDR3 loop: CASSFGGTYNEQFF. CDR3 nucleotides: TGTGCCAGCAGCTTCGGGGGGACCTACAATGAGCAGTTCTTC. The full variable domain, its missing parts supplied by reference TRBV13 and TRBJ2-1, is AAGVIQSPRHLIKEKRETATLKCYPIPRHDTVYWYQQGPGQDPQFLISFYEKMQSDKGSIPDRFSAQQFSDYHSELNMSSLELGDSALYFCASSFGGTYNEQFFGPGTRLTVL.

The rearrangement joins TRBV7-3 to TRBJ2-1, with D possibly being TRBD2 (6 bases). Trimming removed 4 bases at V and 4 bases at J, with 14 bases between. CDR3 size: 15 residues. Germline assignment: CDR1 SGHTA and CDR2 FQGTGA. The CDR3 loop is CASSSGTSIYNEQFF. The CDR3 nucleotides read TGTGCCAGCAGCTCCGGGACTTCAATATACAATGAGCAGTTCTTC.